The T cell receptor beta chain described here comes from a study of T cells in Graves' hyperthyroidism and ophthalmopathy. The CDR3 loop spans 12 amino acids. Germline CDR1 reads MDHEN; CDR2 reads SYDVKM. V shed 3 bases and J shed 4 bases, with 6 bases lying between them. Uncontrolled infection, other autoimmune disease, pregnancy or lactation disqualified patients from enrolment. Based on clinical symptoms, serum thyroxine and TRAb, thyroid ultrasound and orbital computed tomography, diagnoses were reached. This clonotype was observed at least ten times. Amplified TCR beta CDR3 regions came from RNA transcripts. HTBI primers were used for first-round RT-PCR of the TCR CDR3. TCRdb passed the multiplex PCR reads through MiXCR, listing each CDR3 protein once. The data hold approximately 420,000 distinct CDR3 sequences, with approximately 15% observed a single time.

The sequence was collected from a woman aged 25-40 years with Graves' hyperthyroidism. The chain is built from TRBV28 and TRBJ1-1; D not certain. What was sequenced was blood. The CDR3 loop is CASSFLSTEAFF. In nucleotides, the CDR3 is TGTGCCAGCAGTTTTCTGAGCACTGAAGCTTTCTTT.